These 25 T cell receptor beta chains came from one sample sequenced in a study of OX40 agonist ivuxolimab in advanced cancers. Produced via immunoSEQ multiplex PCR; TCRdb's table is partial and in-frame only. The sample consists of around 15,000 clones, about 77% of them appearing once. Sequencing was performed on CD4+ or CD8+ T cells sorted from blood, taken in a trial of the OX40 agonist ivuxolimab. The receptor source for this set is an adult with an advanced solid tumor such as melanoma, head and neck, liver or kidney cancer.

This chain links TRBV13 with TRBJ2-7, with TRBD2 matching over 7 bases. V shed 3 bases, J shed 3 bases, and the junction held 5 bases outside the gene matches. The CDR3 is made up of 14 amino acids. CDR1 and CDR2 (germline): PRHDT, FYEKMQ (reference sequence). The CDR3 DNA is TGTGCCAGCAGCTTGGGGCGGGGGTACTACGAGCAGTACTTC. This encodes CASSLGRGYYEQYF.

This clone turned up a few times. CDR3 amino acids: CASFGGGEQFF. Written as DNA, the CDR3 is TGTGCCAGTTTTGGGGGGGGCGAGCAGTTCTTC. This rearrangement joins TRBV5-8 to TRBJ2-1; possibly TRBD2 for D (7 bases). CDR1 SGHTS and CDR2 YDEGEE come from the germline V gene. This CDR3 has 11 residues. V was trimmed by 8 bases and J by 10 bases, leaving 13 bases between them.

This chain links TRBV7-9 with TRBJ2-7; 8 positions match TRBD2. Judging by the DNA end, TRBJ2-5 fits better; the J call may be wrong. The CDR3 contains 13 residues. CDR1 SEHNR and CDR2 FQNEAQ come from the germline V gene (reference sequence). In DNA form, the CDR3 reads TGTGCCAGCAGCTTCGAGCGGGAGGAGACCCAGTACTTC. It translates to CASSFEREETQYF.

CDR3 coding DNA: TGCGCCAGCAGCCATTCAGGCGACGGGCAGTATTTT. Encoded protein: CASSHSGDGQYF. This rearrangement joins TRBV4-1 to TRBJ2-3; D is unclear. The CDR3 is 12 residues long. Per the germline V gene, CDR1 is MGHRA and CDR2 is YSYEKL. Trimming shortened V by 3 bases and J by 11 bases, and 12 bases separated the two germline ends.

Judged by abundance, this clone is medium-sized (0.01 to 0.1%). The chain couples TRBV19 to TRBJ1-1; the D gene is possibly TRBD1 (5 bases). Looked up from germline, CDR1 is LNHDA and CDR2 is SQIVND (reference sequence). The CDR3 extends over 16 amino acids. V was shortened by 5 bases and J by 1 base, with 17 bases between the two germline ends. Here the CDR3 reads CASSGDRYTENTEAFF. In DNA, the CDR3 is TGTGCCAGTAGTGGGGACCGATACACAGAGAACACTGAAGCTTTCTTT.

The chain employs TRBV27 and TRBJ1-2, with 7 bases identical to TRBD1. Per germline, CDR1 MNHEY and CDR2 SMNVEV (reference sequence). The CDR3 loop spans 13 amino acids. V shed 7 bases, J shed 8 bases, and the junction held 10 bases outside the gene matches. The CDR3 nucleotides read TGTGCCAGCACCTCAGGGGGGAGAGCCGGCTACACCTTC. This sequence encodes CASTSGGRAGYTF.

The chain has TRBV11-2 and TRBJ2-1; 10 nucleotides agree with TRBD2. Germline V gene lookup returns CDR1 SGHAT and CDR2 FQNNGV. Germline trimming cut 5 bases from V and 6 bases from J; bases unmatched to any gene: 10. The CDR3 length is 16 residues. CDR3: CASSPGTSEILNEQFF. CDR3 coding DNA: TGTGCCAGCAGCCCGGGGACTAGCGAGATCCTCAATGAGCAGTTCTTC.

This clone has a handful of counts. This chain uses TRBV7-9 with TRBJ1-2; D is undetermined. Trimming stripped 3 bases from V and 8 bases from J, with 13 bases between. Germline CDR1 and CDR2: SEHNR and FQNEAQ (reference sequence). The CDR3 extends over 13 amino acids. CDR3 coding DNA: TGTGCCAGCAGCTTCCGGGTCGTTGGAGGCTACACCTTC. Protein product: CASSFRVVGGYTF.

The J gene is TRBJ1-2, the V gene TRBV6-5; 9 positions agree with TRBD1. Looked up from germline, CDR1 is MNHEY and CDR2 is SVGAGI. V gave up 4 bases and J gave up 0 bases; unmatched junction bases: 3. CDR3 size: 15 residues. CDR3 DNA: TGTGCCAGCAGTTTTGGGGACAGGGCTAACTATGGCTACACCTTC. It codes for CASSFGDRANYGYTF.

V and J are TRBV13 and TRBJ1-2; 7 nucleotides line up with TRBD1. The V gene end was trimmed by 7 bases and the J gene end by 7 bases; junction bases not matched to a gene: 18. Germline-derived CDR1 and CDR2 are PRHDT and FYEKMQ (reference sequence). The CDR3 has 16 residues. CDR3 nucleotide sequence: TGTGCCAGCACGGACCAGACTAAGGGGGCGTACGGTGGCTACACCTTC. Protein: CASTDQTKGAYGGYTF.

The chain employs TRBV27 and TRBJ2-7, with D possibly TRBD2 on 6 matching bases. V was pared by 1 base and J by 5 bases, with 6 bases between. Germline V CDR1 and CDR2: MNHEY, SMNVEV (reference sequence). The CDR3 extends over 12 amino acids. CDR3 in DNA: TGTGCCAGCAGTTTATGGGGGGACGAGCAGTACTTC. Translated: CASSLWGDEQYF.

This clone is classed as large. V gene TRBV2 combines with J gene TRBJ2-7; 7 nucleotides line up with TRBD2. V shed 3 bases and J 3 bases; nucleotides not matched to a gene: 2. Germline V gene data show CDR1 as SNHLY and CDR2 as FYNNEI. The CDR3 is 13 amino acids. The CDR3 sequence: CASSEASGYEQYF. CDR3 in DNA: TGTGCCAGCAGTGAGGCTAGCGGCTACGAGCAGTACTTC.

This clone has only a few counts. The chain combines TRBV7-9 with TRBJ2-1; 7 bases are shared with TRBD2. The J segment lost 10 bases and the V segment lost 3 bases, leaving 12 bases of the junction unmatched. The CDR3 has 15 residues. Germline lookup yields CDR1 SEHNR and CDR2 FQNEAQ (reference sequence). CDR3: CASSLGDYFFWEQFF. For the CDR3, the DNA is TGTGCCAGCAGCTTGGGGGACTATTTTTTTTGGGAGCAGTTCTTC.

The V gene is TRBV7-8, the J gene TRBJ2-3; no firm D call. Germline CDR1 and CDR2: SGHVS and FQNEAQ. Between the trimmed V and J ends, which lost 1 base and 0 bases, there was a span of 17 bases. The CDR3 contains 18 residues. CDR3 protein: CASSLETPQSPSTDTQYF. DNA for the CDR3: TGTGCCAGCAGCTTAGAGACCCCCCAGAGTCCTAGCACAGATACGCAGTATTTT. Filled out from reference TRBV7-8 and TRBJ2-3, the complete variable domain reads GAGVSQSPRYKVAKRGQDVALRCDPISGHVSLFWYQQALGQGPEFLTYFQNEAQLDKSGLPSDRFFAERPEGSVSTLKIQRTQQEDSAVYLCASSLETPQSPSTDTQYFGPGTRLTVL.

This clone was detected only a few times. J is TRBJ2-7 and V is TRBV30; tentatively, D is TRBD1 or TRBD2 (5 bases each). V shed 0 bases and J shed 2 bases, with 8 bases lying between them. This CDR3 contains 13 residues. Germline CDR1 reads GTSNPN; CDR2 reads SVGIG (reference sequence). The CDR3 loop reads CAWSVQGAYEQYF. In nucleotides, the CDR3 is TGTGCCTGGAGTGTGCAGGGAGCCTACGAGCAGTACTTC. The entire variable domain, with the rest obtained from reference TRBV30 and TRBJ2-7, is as follows: SQTIHQWPATLVQPVGSPLSLECTVEGTSNPNLYWYRQAAGRGLQLLFYSVGIGQISSEVPQNLSASRPQDRQFILSSKKLLLSDSGFYLCAWSVQGAYEQYFGPGTRLTVT.

The J gene is TRBJ2-5, the V gene TRBV25-1; possibly TRBD1 for D (8 bases). The germline gives CDR1 MGHDK, CDR2 SYGVNS. Trimming took off 4 bases at V and 5 bases at J, with 17 bases between the two ends. The CDR3 totals 15 residues. The CDR3 nucleotides read TGTGCCAGCAGTGGGGAGGGGGACAGGCGGGAGACCCAGTACTTC. Translated, it gives CASSGEGDRRETQYF.

The V call is TRBV25-1, the J call TRBJ2-7, with D possibly being TRBD1 (6 bases). The CDR3 length is 13 residues. Germline-derived CDR1 and CDR2 are MGHDK and SYGVNS. Between the trimmed V and J ends, which lost 2 bases and 9 bases, there was a span of 14 bases. The CDR3 region has the DNA TGTGCCAGCAGTGAAATTACAGGGAGCTGGCAGTACTTC. Translated, it gives CASSEITGSWQYF.

The chain links TRBV5-6 to TRBJ1-5; the D is unclear. CDR3 length: 13 amino acids. Germline V gives CDR1 SGHDT, CDR2 YYEEEE. Trimming removed 2 bases from V and 6 bases from J, with 9 bases in between. As DNA, the CDR3 is TGTGCCAGCAGCTTCCAGGACTCTCAGCCCCAGCATTTT. Its translation is CASSFQDSQPQHF.

J is TRBJ2-7 and V is TRBV5-4; D remains unclear. The CDR3 runs 14 residues. CDR1 is SGHNT, CDR2 YYREEE, per germline (reference sequence). The V gene lost 4 bases and the J gene lost 3 bases, with 14 bases spanning the gap. The CDR3 DNA is TGTGCCAGCAGCCCCATCGGCGAAAACTACGAGCAGTACTTC. Its protein product is CASSPIGENYEQYF.

The chain links TRBV10-3 to TRBJ2-3; D is tentatively TRBD1 or TRBD2 (6 bases each). Per the germline V gene, CDR1 is ENHRY and CDR2 is SYGVKD. This CDR3 comprises 16 residues. Trimming cost V 5 bases and J 3 bases, with 18 bases left between them. The CDR3 reads CAISSPGGQPTDTQYF. The DNA for the CDR3 is TGTGCCATCAGTAGTCCCGGGGGCCAACCGACAGATACGCAGTATTTT.

The rearrangement uses TRBV7-9 and TRBJ1-2; perhaps TRBD1 as D (5 bases). V lost 3 bases, J lost 4 bases, and 12 bases lay in between. Germline loops: CDR1 SEHNR, CDR2 FQNEAQ (reference sequence). The CDR3 sequence is 14 residues long. CDR3 sequence (DNA): TGTGCCAGCAGCTTGGGGGATAGTACCTATGGCTACACCTTC. Translation gives CASSLGDSTYGYTF. The variable domain in full, with the rest retrieved from reference TRBV7-9 and TRBJ1-2, is DTGVSQNPRHKITKRGQNVTFRCDPISEHNRLYWYRQTLGQGPEFLTYFQNEAQLEKSRLLSDRFSAERPKGSFSTLEIQRTEQGDSAMYLCASSLGDSTYGYTFGSGTRLTVV.

This clone was counted a few times. The rearrangement joins TRBV5-1 to TRBJ2-7; D assignment may be TRBD1 or TRBD2 (5 bases each). The germline V and J ends were trimmed by 7 bases and 0 bases, with 17 bases remaining between them. CDR1 is SGHRS, CDR2 YFSETQ, per germline. The CDR3 totals 15 residues. The CDR3 DNA is TGCGCCAGCCAACTCGAGGGGTATGCCTCCTACGAGCAGTACTTC. It specifies CASQLEGYASYEQYF.

V is TRBV7-3 and J is TRBJ1-1; possible D gene TRBD1, 5 bases. The CDR3 covers 14 residues. Trimming stripped 2 bases from V and 4 bases from J, with 11 bases between. CDR1 is SGHTA and CDR2 is FQGTGA in the germline V gene. CDR3 nucleotide sequence: TGTGCCAGCAGCTTACAGGGCAAGGGCACTGAAGCTTTCTTT. Encoded protein: CASSLQGKGTEAFF.

This sequence joins TRBV6-5 and TRBJ2-1; D is unresolved. V lost 10 bases and J 6 bases, leaving 13 bases between the germline ends. Per germline, CDR1 MNHEY and CDR2 SVGAGI. The CDR3 spans 12 residues. CDR3 in amino acids: CATEGPTNEQFF. CDR3 DNA sequence: TGTGCCACAGAAGGACCAACCAATGAGCAGTTCTTC.

The chain is built from TRBV10-3 and TRBJ2-5, with 10 bases fitting TRBD1. CDR1 ENHRY and CDR2 SYGVKD come from the germline V gene. This CDR3 is 16 amino acids long. Trimming removed 8 bases from V and 3 bases from J; junction bases left unmatched: 12. The CDR3 DNA reads as TGTGCCATCGGGACAGGGGTCACAACGAGGGAAGAGACCCAGTACTTC. Protein product: CAIGTGVTTREETQYF.